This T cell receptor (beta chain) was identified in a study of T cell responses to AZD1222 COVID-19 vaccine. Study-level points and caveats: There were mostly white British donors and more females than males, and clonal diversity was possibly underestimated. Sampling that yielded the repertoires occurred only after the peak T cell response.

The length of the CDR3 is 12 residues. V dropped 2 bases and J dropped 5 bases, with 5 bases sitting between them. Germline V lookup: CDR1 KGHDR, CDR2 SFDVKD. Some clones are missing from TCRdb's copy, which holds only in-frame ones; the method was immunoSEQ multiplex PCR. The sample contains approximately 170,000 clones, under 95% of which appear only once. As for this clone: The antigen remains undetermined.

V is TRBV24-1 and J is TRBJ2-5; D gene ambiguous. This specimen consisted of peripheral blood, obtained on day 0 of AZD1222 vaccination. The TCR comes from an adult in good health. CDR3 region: CATSDSLETQYF. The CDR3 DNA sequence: TGTGCCACCAGTGATTCCCTGGAGACCCAGTACTTC.